Below, 21 T cell receptor beta chains from the same sample are listed, as sequenced in a study of response to subunit inactivated influenza vaccine. MiXCR was run by TCRdb on the RT-PCR reads, yielding one entry per CDR3 protein. Altogether just over 300,000 distinct CDR3 sequences are present, roughly 22% being singletons, with the ten largest covering under 13%. Material: PBMCs from blood, obtained less than 22 months after vaccination. All receptors come from a man aged 45 to 70 who received an inactivated influenza vaccine.

The chain combines TRBV4-1 with TRBJ1-2; a possible D gene is TRBD1 (6 bases). V lost 2 bases and J lost 5, with 18 bases in between. This CDR3 is built from 16 residues. Germline loops: CDR1 MGHRA, CDR2 YSYEKL. CDR3 sequence: CASSQNEQTGIYGYTF. Written as DNA, the CDR3 is TGCGCCAGCAGCCAAAACGAACAGACAGGAATTTATGGCTACACCTTC.

This chain connects TRBV6-1 to TRBJ1-2, with a tentative D call TRBD1 (6 bases). The CDR3 is 12 residues long. CDR1 MNHNS and CDR2 SASEGT come from the germline V gene. Deletions cut 8 bases from V and 13 bases from J, with 20 bases between. The CDR3 sequence is CASAGGGSHPTF. Here the CDR3 DNA reads TGTGCCAGCGCCGGGGGCGGTTCCCATCCCACCTTC.

This clonotype showed up just a few times. This sequence joins TRBV10-3 and TRBJ2-2; 11 nucleotides align to TRBD1. V lost 4 bases and J lost 4; bases outside the gene matches: 5. The CDR3 contains 16 residues. CDR1 and CDR2 (germline): ENHRY, SYGVKD. The CDR3 loop is CAISVGQGAVTGELFF. CDR3 sequence (DNA): TGTGCCATCAGTGTTGGACAGGGGGCGGTCACCGGGGAGCTGTTTTTT.

Many counts were recorded for this clonotype. The chain uses TRBV5-1 and TRBJ1-5, with D possibly TRBD1 on 5 matching bases. This CDR3 contains 15 residues. V was pared by 0 bases and J by 6 bases, with 13 bases between. Germline CDR1 and CDR2: SGHRS and YFSETQ. The CDR3 DNA is TGCGCCAGCAGCTTGGGCCCAGGGAAGCTTCAGCCCCAGCATTTT. Translated, it gives CASSLGPGKLQPQHF.

This clonotype turned up a few times. CDR3 coding DNA: TGTGCCAGCAGCTTAAAGAAAGGGGGACCCGCGGTGGCGGATACGCAGTATTTT. Protein sequence: CASSLKKGGPAVADTQYF. V usage is TRBV11-2 and J usage is TRBJ2-3; TRBD1 might be the D (6 bases). CDR3 length: 18 amino acids. In germline, CDR1 is SGHAT, CDR2 FQNNGV. The V and J ends lost 2 bases and 6 bases respectively, with 24 bases between them.

This clonotype was counted ten times or more. This rearrangement joins TRBV6-1 to TRBJ1-6; D remains ambiguous. Germline lookup yields CDR1 MNHNS and CDR2 SASEGT. Trimming removed 6 bases from V and 11 bases from J, with 17 bases in between. This CDR3 is 14 amino acids long. The CDR3 nucleotides are TGTGCCAGCAGCCAGCAGCCCCTCGTACCACCCCTCCACTTT. Translated: CASSQQPLVPPLHF.

In this sample, this clonotype turned up a few times. CDR3 in DNA: TGTGCCAGCAGCCCCGGGACTCCTAGCACAGATACGCAGTATTTT. Translated, it gives CASSPGTPSTDTQYF. This chain uses TRBV7-2 with TRBJ2-3; TRBD2 might be the D (6 bases). The V gene's germline CDR1 is SGHTA and CDR2 FQGNSA. Trimming shortened V by 5 bases and J by 0 bases, and 12 bases separated the two germline ends. The CDR3 contains 15 residues.

The chain couples TRBV20-1 to TRBJ2-5; a weak D match, TRBD1 (6 bases). V was shortened by 4 bases and J by 5 bases, with 11 bases between the two germline ends. From germline, CDR1 is DFQATT and CDR2 SNEGSKA (reference sequence). This CDR3 is 12 amino acids long. The CDR3 spells CSAITGWETQYF. CDR3 in DNA: TGCAGTGCTATAACAGGGTGGGAGACCCAGTACTTC.

Only one count was recorded for this clonotype. Lacking the conserved final phenylalanine or tryptophan, this CDR3 likely reflects a read error. V and J are TRBV7-9 and TRBJ2-7; no firm D call. V lost 1 base and J 5 bases, leaving 3 bases between the germline ends. Per the germline V gene, CDR1 is SEHNR and CDR2 is FQNEAQ (reference sequence). This CDR3 region has 11 residues. The CDR3 is CASSLVDEQYI. CDR3 DNA: TGTGCCAGCAGCTTAGTAGACGAGCAGTACATC.

The genes are TRBV10-3 and TRBJ1-4, with D perhaps matching TRBD1 (5 bases). The germline V gene has CDR1 ENHRY and CDR2 SYGVKD. V was clipped by 8 bases and J by 0 bases, with 10 bases between them. The CDR3 covers 14 residues. CDR3 loop: CAISDTPTNEKLFF. The DNA for the CDR3 is TGTGCCATCTCGGACACCCCAACTAATGAAAAACTGTTTTTT.

V gene TRBV10-3 combines with J gene TRBJ2-3, with TRBD2 identical over 7 bases. This CDR3 region has 12 residues. The junction had 10 bases not matched to a gene; V was cut back by 10 bases and J by 9 bases. The germline V gene has CDR1 ENHRY and CDR2 SYGVKD. The CDR3 spells CATGRAGDTQYF. The DNA for the CDR3 is TGTGCCACCGGTCGGGCGGGAGACACGCAGTATTTT.

This sequence joins TRBV29-1 and TRBJ2-3; 8 positions match TRBD2. CDR1 SQVTM and CDR2 ANQGSEA come from the germline V gene. This CDR3 has 16 residues. After removal of 7 bases from V and 3 bases from J, the junction contained 15 bases not matched to a gene. CDR3 region: CSAMPIAGRLTDTQYF. The CDR3 nucleotides are TGCAGCGCCATGCCCATAGCGGGGAGGCTGACAGATACGCAGTATTTT.

This sequence joins TRBV29-1 and TRBJ2-2; TRBD1 matches at 8 bases. The V and J ends lost 3 bases and 4 bases, in that order; junction bases with no gene match: 4. The germline gives CDR1 SQVTM, CDR2 ANQGSEA. This CDR3 contains 14 residues. This CDR3 reads CSVDGQGGTGELFF. CDR3 coding DNA: TGCAGCGTTGATGGACAGGGCGGCACCGGGGAGCTGTTTTTT.

V and J are TRBV28 and TRBJ1-2, with TRBD1 matching over 8 bases. The CDR3 covers 14 residues. V shed 1 base and J 8 bases; nucleotides not matched to a gene: 6. Germline V lookup: CDR1 MDHEN, CDR2 SYDVKM. Written as DNA, the CDR3 is TGTGCCAGCAGTTTATCTTCAGGGGGCGGAGGCTACACCTTC. As protein: CASSLSSGGGGYTF.

The rearrangement uses TRBV5-4 and TRBJ1-6, with D possibly matching TRBD1 (5 bases). Trimming removed 9 bases from V and 9 bases from J, with 22 bases in between. This CDR3 region has 15 residues. Germline assignment: CDR1 SGHNT and CDR2 YYREEE (reference sequence). CDR3 residues: CATITGPSAASPLHF. As DNA, the CDR3 is TGTGCCACCATTACGGGGCCGTCGGCGGCTTCACCCCTCCACTTT.

This clonotype was counted a few times. The chain recombines TRBV7-9 with TRBJ1-2, with D uncertain. This CDR3 is 15 amino acids long. Per the germline V gene, CDR1 is SEHNR and CDR2 is FQNEAQ (reference sequence). Trimming shortened V by 5 bases and J by 3 bases, and 16 bases separated the two germline ends. DNA for the CDR3: TGTGCCAGCAGCGAGAGTGGTTCCGGACACTATGGCTACACCTTC. It encodes CASSESGSGHYGYTF.

This clonotype was found a few times. The chain couples TRBV7-6 to TRBJ2-3; D is perhaps TRBD1 or TRBD2 (5 bases each). CDR1 and CDR2 from the germline V gene are SGHVS and FNYEAQ. With 5 bases removed from V and 4 bases from J, the gap between germline ends came to 22 bases. The CDR3 contains 17 residues. The chain's CDR3 is CASSPVYEVLGADTQYF. For the CDR3, the DNA is TGTGCCAGCAGCCCCGTCTATGAAGTTTTGGGGGCAGATACGCAGTATTTT.

CDR3 amino acids: CASSEDVHYRVGDYEQYF. Written as DNA, the CDR3 is TGTGCCAGCAGCGAGGATGTTCACTACAGGGTGGGGGACTACGAGCAGTACTTC. This rearrangement joins TRBV3-1 to TRBJ2-7; the D gene is possibly TRBD1 (6 bases). V lost 5 bases and J 3 bases, leaving 26 bases between the germline ends. Looked up from germline, CDR1 is LGHDT and CDR2 is YNNKEL (reference sequence). The length of the CDR3 is 18 residues.

V usage is TRBV18 and J usage is TRBJ2-7, with TRBD2 matching 7 bases. CDR3 size: 13 residues. Trimming removed 2 bases from V and 3 bases from J; junction bases left unmatched: 1. In germline, CDR1 is KGHSH, CDR2 LQKENI. CDR3 bases: TGTGCCAGCTCACCATCGGGGGGCTACGAGCAGTACTTC. Protein sequence: CASSPSGGYEQYF.

The chain couples TRBV2 to TRBJ2-5, with 7 bases aligning to TRBD2. J gave up 4 bases and V 8 bases, and 16 bases lay outside the gene matches. Germline CDR1 and CDR2: SNHLY and FYNNEI. This CDR3 spans 16 amino acids. The CDR3 loop reads CASEFSTGGPRETQYF. The CDR3 nucleotides are TGTGCCAGCGAATTTTCAACGGGGGGACCAAGAGAGACCCAGTACTTC. Looking up the rest from reference TRBV2 and TRBJ2-5 gives the full variable domain: EPEVTQTPSHQVTQMGQEVILRCVPISNHLYFYWYRQILGQKVEFLVSFYNNEISEKSEIFDDQFSVERPDGSNFTLKIRSTKLEDSAMYFCASEFSTGGPRETQYFGPGTRLLVL.

V and J are TRBV11-2 and TRBJ1-2; D is unresolved. V lost 2 bases and J 4 bases, leaving 14 bases between the germline ends. The CDR3 sequence is 15 residues long. The V gene's germline CDR1 is SGHAT and CDR2 FQNNGV. In DNA, the CDR3 is TGTGCCAGCAGCTTAAGTTCCGGCAGCCTCTATGGCTACACCTTC. It is translated as CASSLSSGSLYGYTF.